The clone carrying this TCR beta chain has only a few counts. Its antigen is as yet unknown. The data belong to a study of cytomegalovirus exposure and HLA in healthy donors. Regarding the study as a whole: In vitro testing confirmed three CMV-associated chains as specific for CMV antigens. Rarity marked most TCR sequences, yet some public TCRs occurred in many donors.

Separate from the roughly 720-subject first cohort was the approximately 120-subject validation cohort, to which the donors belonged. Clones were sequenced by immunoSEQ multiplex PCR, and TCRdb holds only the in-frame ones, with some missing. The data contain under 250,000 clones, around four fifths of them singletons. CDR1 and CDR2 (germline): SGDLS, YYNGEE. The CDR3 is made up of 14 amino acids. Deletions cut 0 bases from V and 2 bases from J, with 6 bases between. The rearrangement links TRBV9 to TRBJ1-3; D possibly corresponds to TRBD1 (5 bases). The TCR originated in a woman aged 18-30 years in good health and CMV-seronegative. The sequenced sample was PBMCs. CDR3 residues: CASSVARAGNTIYF. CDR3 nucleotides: TGTGCCAGCAGCGTAGCCAGGGCTGGAAACACCATATATTTT.